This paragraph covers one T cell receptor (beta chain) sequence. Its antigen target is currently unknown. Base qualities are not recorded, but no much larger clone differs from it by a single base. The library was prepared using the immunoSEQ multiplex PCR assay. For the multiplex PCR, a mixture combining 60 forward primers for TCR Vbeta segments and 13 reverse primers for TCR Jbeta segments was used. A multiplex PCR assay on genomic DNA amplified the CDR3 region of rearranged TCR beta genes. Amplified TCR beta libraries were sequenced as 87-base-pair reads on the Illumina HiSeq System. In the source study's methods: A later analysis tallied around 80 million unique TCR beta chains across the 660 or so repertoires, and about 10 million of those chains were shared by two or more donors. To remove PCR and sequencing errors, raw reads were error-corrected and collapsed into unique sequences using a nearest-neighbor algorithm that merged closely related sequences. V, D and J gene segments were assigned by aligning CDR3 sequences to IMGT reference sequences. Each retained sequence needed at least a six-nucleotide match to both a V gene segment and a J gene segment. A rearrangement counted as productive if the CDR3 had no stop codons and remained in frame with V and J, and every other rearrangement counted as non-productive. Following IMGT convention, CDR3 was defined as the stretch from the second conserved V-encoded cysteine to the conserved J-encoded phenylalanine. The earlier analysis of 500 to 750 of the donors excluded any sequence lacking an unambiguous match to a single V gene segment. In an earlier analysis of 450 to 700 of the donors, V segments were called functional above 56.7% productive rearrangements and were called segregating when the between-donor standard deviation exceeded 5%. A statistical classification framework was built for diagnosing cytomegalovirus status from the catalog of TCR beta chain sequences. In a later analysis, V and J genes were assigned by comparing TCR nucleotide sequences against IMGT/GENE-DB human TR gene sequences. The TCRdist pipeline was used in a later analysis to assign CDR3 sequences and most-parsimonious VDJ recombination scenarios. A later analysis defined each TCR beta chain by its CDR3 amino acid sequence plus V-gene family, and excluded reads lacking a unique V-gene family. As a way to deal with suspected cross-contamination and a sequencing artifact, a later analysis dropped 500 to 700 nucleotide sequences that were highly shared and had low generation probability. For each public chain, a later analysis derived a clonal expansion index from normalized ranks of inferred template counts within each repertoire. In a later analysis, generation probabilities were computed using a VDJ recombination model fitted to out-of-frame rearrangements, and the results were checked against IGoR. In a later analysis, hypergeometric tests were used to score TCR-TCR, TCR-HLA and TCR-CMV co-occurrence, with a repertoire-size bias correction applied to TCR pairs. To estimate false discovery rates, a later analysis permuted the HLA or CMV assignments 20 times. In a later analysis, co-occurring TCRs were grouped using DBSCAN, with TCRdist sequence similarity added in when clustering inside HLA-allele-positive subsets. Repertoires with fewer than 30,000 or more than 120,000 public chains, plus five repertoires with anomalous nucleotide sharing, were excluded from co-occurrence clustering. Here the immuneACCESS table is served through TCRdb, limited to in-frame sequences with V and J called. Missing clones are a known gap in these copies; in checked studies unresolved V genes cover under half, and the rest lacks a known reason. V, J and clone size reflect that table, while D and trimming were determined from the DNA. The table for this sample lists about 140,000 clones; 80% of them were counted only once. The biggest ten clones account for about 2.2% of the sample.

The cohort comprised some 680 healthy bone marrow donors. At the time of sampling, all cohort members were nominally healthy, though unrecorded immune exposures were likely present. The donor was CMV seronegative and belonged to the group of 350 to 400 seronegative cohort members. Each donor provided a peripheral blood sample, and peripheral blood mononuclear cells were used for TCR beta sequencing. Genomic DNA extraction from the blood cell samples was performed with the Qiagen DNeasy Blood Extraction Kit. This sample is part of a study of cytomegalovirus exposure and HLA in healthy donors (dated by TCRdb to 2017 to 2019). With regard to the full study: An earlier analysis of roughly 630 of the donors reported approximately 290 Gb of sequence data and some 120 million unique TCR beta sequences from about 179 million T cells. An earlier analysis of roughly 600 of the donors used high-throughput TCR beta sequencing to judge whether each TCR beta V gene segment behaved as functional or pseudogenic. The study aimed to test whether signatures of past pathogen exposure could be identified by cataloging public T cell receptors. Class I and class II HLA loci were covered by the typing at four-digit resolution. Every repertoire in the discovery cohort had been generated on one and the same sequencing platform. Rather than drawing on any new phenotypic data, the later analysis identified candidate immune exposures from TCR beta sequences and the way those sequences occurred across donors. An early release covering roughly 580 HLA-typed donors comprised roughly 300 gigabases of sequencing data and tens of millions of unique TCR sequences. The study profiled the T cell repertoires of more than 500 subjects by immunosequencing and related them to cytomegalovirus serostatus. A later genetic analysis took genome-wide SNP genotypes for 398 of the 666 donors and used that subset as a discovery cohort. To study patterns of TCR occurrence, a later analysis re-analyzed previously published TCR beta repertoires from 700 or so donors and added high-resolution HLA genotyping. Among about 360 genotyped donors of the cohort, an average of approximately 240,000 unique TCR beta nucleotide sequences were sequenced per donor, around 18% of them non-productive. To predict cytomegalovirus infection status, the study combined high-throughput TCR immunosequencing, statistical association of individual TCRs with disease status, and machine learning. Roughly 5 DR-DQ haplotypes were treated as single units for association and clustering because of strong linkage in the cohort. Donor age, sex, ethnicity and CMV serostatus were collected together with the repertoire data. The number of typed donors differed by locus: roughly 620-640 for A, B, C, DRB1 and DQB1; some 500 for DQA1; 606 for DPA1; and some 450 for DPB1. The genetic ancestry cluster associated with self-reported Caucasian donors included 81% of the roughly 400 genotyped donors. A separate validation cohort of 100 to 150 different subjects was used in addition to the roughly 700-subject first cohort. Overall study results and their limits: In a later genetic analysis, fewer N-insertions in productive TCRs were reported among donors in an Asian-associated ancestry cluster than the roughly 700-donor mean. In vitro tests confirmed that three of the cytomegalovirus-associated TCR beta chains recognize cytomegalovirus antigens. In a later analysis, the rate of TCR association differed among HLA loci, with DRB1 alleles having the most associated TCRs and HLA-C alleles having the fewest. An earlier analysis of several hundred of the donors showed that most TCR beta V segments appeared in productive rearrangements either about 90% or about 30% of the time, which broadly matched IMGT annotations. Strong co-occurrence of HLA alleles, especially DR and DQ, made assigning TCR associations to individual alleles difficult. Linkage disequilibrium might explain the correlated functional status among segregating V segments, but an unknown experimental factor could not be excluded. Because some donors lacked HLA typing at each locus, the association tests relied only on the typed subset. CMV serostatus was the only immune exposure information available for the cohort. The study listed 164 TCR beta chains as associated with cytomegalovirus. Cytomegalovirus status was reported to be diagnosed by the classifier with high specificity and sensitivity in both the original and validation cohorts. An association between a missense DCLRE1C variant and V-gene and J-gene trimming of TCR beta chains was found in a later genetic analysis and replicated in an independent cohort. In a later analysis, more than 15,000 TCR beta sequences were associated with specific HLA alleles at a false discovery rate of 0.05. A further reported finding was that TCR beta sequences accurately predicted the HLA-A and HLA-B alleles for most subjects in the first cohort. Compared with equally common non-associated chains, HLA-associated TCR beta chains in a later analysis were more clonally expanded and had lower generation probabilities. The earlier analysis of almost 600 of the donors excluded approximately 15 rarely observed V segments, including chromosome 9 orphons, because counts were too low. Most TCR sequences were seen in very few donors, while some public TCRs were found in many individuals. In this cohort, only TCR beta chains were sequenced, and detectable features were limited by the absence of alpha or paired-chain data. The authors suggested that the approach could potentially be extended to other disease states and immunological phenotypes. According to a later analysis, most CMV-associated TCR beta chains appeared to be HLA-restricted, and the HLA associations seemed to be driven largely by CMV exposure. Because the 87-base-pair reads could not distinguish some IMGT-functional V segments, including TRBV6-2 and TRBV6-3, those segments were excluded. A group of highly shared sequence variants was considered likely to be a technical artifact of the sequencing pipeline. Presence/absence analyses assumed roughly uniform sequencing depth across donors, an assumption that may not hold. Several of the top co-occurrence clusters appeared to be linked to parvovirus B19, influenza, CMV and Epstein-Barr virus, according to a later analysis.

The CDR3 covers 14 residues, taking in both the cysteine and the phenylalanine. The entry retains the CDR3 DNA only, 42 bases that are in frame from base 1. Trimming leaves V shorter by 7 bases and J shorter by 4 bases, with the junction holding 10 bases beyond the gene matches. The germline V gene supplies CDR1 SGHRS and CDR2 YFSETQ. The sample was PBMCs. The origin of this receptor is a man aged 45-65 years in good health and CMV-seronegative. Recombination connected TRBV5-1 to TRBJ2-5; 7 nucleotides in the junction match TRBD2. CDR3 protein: CASSGGGRRETQYF. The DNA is TGCGCCAGCTCTGGGGGAGGGAGGAGAGAGACCCAGTACTTC.